This entry lists 8 T cell receptor beta chains sequenced from one sample in a study of T-cell memory formation after mild COVID-19 (TCRdb year 2021). Library generation was performed with 5' RACE. Sequencer: Illumina NovaSeq 6000. The raw public reads went through TCRdb reprocessing: fastp at Q25, MiXCR clone calling, in-frame beta chains kept. Identical CDR3 proteins give one entry, which carries the most common genes and DNA. This sample comprises about 340,000 distinct CDR3 sequences, around 15% of them detected only once. The ten largest make up around 24% of the sample. Sequencing was performed on PBMCs or a T cell subset sorted from them (not recorded which). These receptors originate from a man aged 18 to 35 who had mild COVID-19 (a few samples of this study predate the infection). The sample titles of this study are shuffled in the database, so cell type and time point are left out; the donor was told from shared clones.

This chain uses TRBV20-1 with TRBJ1-5; the match to TRBD1 covers 9 bases. With 5 bases clipped from V and 2 bases from J, the junction kept 7 bases outside the gene matches. Germline V gene sequence: CDR1 DFQATT, CDR2 SNEGSKA (reference sequence). The CDR3 is 15 amino acids. The CDR3 DNA follows: TGCAGTGCTTGGGACAGGGTGAGGGGCAATCAGCCCCAGCATTTT. It codes for CSAWDRVRGNQPQHF.

Only a few counts were recorded for this clonotype. The chain is built from TRBV12-3 or TRBV12-4 and TRBJ1-5; possible D gene TRBD1, 6 bases. The CDR3 is made up of 15 amino acids. With 3 bases removed from V and 0 bases from J, the gap between germline ends came to 9 bases. The CDR3 coding sequence is TGTGCCAGCAGTTTCGGACAGTATAGCAATCAGCCCCAGCATTTT. Residues: CASSFGQYSNQPQHF.

This chain joins TRBV11-2 and TRBJ2-7; TRBD1 matches at 8 bases. V lost 5 bases and J lost 5; bases outside the gene matches: 14. This CDR3 comprises 16 residues. Germline-derived CDR1 and CDR2 are SGHAT and FQNNGV. In nucleotides, the CDR3 is TGTGCCAGCAGCCCACTCAGGGGGCAGGGGCGCCACGAGCAGTACTTC. Translation gives CASSPLRGQGRHEQYF.

The J gene is TRBJ1-5, the V gene TRBV27; possible D gene TRBD1, 5 bases. Germline lookup yields CDR1 MNHEY and CDR2 SMNVEV (reference sequence). The CDR3 is 13 amino acids. Trimming left V 7 bases short and J 6 bases short, with 13 bases between. This CDR3 is CASTAGIFQPQHF. DNA of the CDR3: TGTGCCAGCACTGCAGGGATATTTCAGCCCCAGCATTTT.

The J gene is TRBJ2-7, the V gene TRBV10-3; 7 bases line up with TRBD2. This CDR3 spans 13 amino acids. Germline loops: CDR1 ENHRY, CDR2 SYGVKD. Trimming removed 8 bases from V and 9 bases from J; junction bases left unmatched: 13. CDR3 amino acids: CAIRGGGPFGQYV. In DNA, the CDR3 is TGTGCCATCCGTGGCGGGGGACCTTTTGGGCAGTACGTC.

The V and J genes are TRBV11-2 and TRBJ1-1; D is possibly TRBD1 (5 bases). V lost 5 bases to trimming and J lost 5 bases, with 12 bases between them. Germline V gene data show CDR1 as SGHAT and CDR2 as FQNNGV. The CDR3 loop spans 13 amino acids. CDR3 protein: CASSRRRVTEAFF. CDR3 bases: TGTGCCAGCAGCCGCCGCAGGGTTACTGAAGCTTTCTTT.

This rearrangement joins TRBV10-2 to TRBJ2-3; 8 bases align to TRBD2. The CDR3 length is 14 residues. V lost 6 bases, J lost 3 bases, and 5 bases stayed unmatched. Germline V lookup: CDR1 WSHSY, CDR2 SAAADI. CDR3 DNA: TGCGCCAGCAGGACTAGCGAAGGAACAGATACGCAGTATTTT. The encoded protein is CASRTSEGTDTQYF.

This rearrangement joins TRBV12-3 or TRBV12-4 to TRBJ1-5; TRBD1 might be the D (5 bases). Trimming left V 4 bases short and J 7 bases short, with 8 bases between. The CDR3 spans 12 residues. DNA of the CDR3: TGTGCCAGCAGTTCCCGGGGCCAGCCCCAGCATTTT. Amino acids: CASSSRGQPQHF.